The next 20 T cell receptor beta chains were all read from a single sample in a study of blood T cell repertoires in COVID-19. Sequencing used immunoSEQ multiplex PCR; TCRdb keeps in-frame clones, though not all of them. Counted here are 310,000 or so clones, about nine tenths occurring once; the ten biggest clones make up 2.2%. Sequenced: peripheral blood. Source of these receptors: a young woman with COVID-19, enrolled during active disease.

This chain links TRBV7-2 with TRBJ1-2; TRBD1 aligns across 9 bases. The CDR3 is 15 residues long. V was clipped by 2 bases and J by 8 bases; unmatched bases: 9. CDR1 SGHTA and CDR2 FQGNSA come from the germline V gene. DNA for the CDR3: TGTGCCAGCAGCTTACGGACAGGGGATCGCTGGGGCTACACCTTC. Translation gives CASSLRTGDRWGYTF.

V gene TRBV3-1 (or the pseudogene TRBV3-2) combines with J gene TRBJ1-1, with D hard to call. Germline V gene data show CDR1 as LGHDT and CDR2 as YNNKEL (reference sequence). V dropped 1 base and J dropped 5 bases, with 8 bases sitting between them. The CDR3 contains 13 residues. In DNA, the CDR3 is TGTGCCAGCAGCCAAGTTGGGGAGACTGAAGCTTTCTTT. Protein product: CASSQVGETEAFF.

This clone appeared once. The CDR3 DNA reads as TGTGCCAGCAGCCCCGCGGGTGGGGGGGCCAACGTCCTGACTTTC. This codes for CASSPAGGGANVLTF. The rearrangement links TRBV7-9 to TRBJ2-6, with D possibly matching TRBD2 (5 bases). CDR1 is SEHNR, CDR2 FQNEAQ, per germline (reference sequence). The CDR3 covers 15 residues. V was trimmed by 5 bases and J by 4 bases, leaving 12 bases between them.

This clone was seen only a few times. The chain joins TRBV7-2 to TRBJ2-7, with D maybe TRBD2 (5 bases). Trimming stripped 4 bases from V and 7 bases from J, with 14 bases between. The germline V gene encodes CDR1 SGHTA and CDR2 FQGNSA. CDR3 length equals 13 residues. The CDR3 loop is CASSSPGRGEQYF. CDR3 DNA: TGTGCCAGCAGCTCCCCGGGCCGGGGAGAGCAGTACTTC.

V usage is TRBV28 and J usage is TRBJ1-4; 12 nucleotides align to TRBD1. Germline V CDR1 and CDR2: MDHEN, SYDVKM. Unmatched junction bases numbered 10, after V lost 6 bases and J lost 5 bases. The CDR3 is 17 residues long. The CDR3 nucleotides are TGTGCCAGCAGACCGGGGACAGGGGGCTACGAAAATGAAAAACTGTTTTTT. This sequence encodes CASRPGTGGYENEKLFF. Supplemented by reference TRBV28 and TRBJ1-4, the full variable domain reads DVKVTQSSRYLVKRTGEKVFLECVQDMDHENMFWYRQDPGLGLRLIYFSYDVKMKEKGDIPEGYSVSREKKERFSLILESASTNQTSMYLCASRPGTGGYENEKLFFGSGTQLSVL.

This chain links TRBV9 with TRBJ2-1; 13 bases fit TRBD2. CDR3 size: 15 residues. J gave up 9 bases and V 5 bases, and 8 bases lay outside the gene matches. CDR1 is SGDLS, CDR2 YYNGEE, per germline. CDR3 protein: CASSSTSGRAIEQFF. In DNA, the CDR3 is TGTGCCAGCAGTTCTACTAGCGGGAGGGCCATTGAGCAGTTCTTC. Variable domain in full (rest from reference TRBV9 and TRBJ2-1): DSGVTQTPKHLITATGQRVTLRCSPRSGDLSVYWYQQSLDQGLQFLIQYYNGEERAKGNILERFSAQQFPDLHSELNLSSLELGDSALYFCASSSTSGRAIEQFFGPGTRLTVL.

This clone was observed a handful of times. This chain uses TRBV23-1 with TRBJ1-2; D may be TRBD1 (6 bases). TRBV23-1 is filed as an ORF, its function uncertain. The CDR3 loop spans 18 amino acids. V was clipped by 3 bases and J by 2 bases, with 22 bases between them. CDR3 loop: CASSHLDRKRPTNYGYTF. In nucleotides, the CDR3 is TGCGCCAGCAGTCACCTGGACAGAAAACGACCAACCAACTATGGCTACACCTTC.

With respect to this clone: The sample contains more than one DNA sequence encoding this CDR3. V is TRBV7-9 and J is TRBJ2-7; D is unresolved. This CDR3 is 12 amino acids long. The V end was cut by 5 bases, the J end by 3 bases, with 8 bases between. The V gene's germline CDR1 is SEHNR and CDR2 FQNEAQ (reference sequence). The CDR3 spells CASSPNSYEQYF. The CDR3 DNA reads as TGTGCCAGCAGCCCAAACAGCTACGAGCAGTACTTC. Based on the CDR3 plus reference TRBV7-9 and TRBJ2-7, the full variable domain is DTGVSQNPRHKITKRGQNVTFRCDPISEHNRLYWYRQTLGQGPEFLTYFQNEAQLEKSRLLSDRFSAERPKGSFSTLEIQRTEQGDSAMYLCASSPNSYEQYFGPGTRLTVT.

This sequence joins TRBV5-1 and TRBJ1-3, with 11 bases fitting TRBD1. The junction had 6 bases not matched to a gene; V was cut back by 2 bases and J by 2 bases. CDR3 size: 17 residues. Per the germline V gene, CDR1 is SGHRS and CDR2 is YFSETQ. CDR3 protein: CASSFGPGQGAGNTIYF. Written as DNA, the CDR3 is TGCGCCAGCAGCTTCGGACCGGGACAGGGGGCTGGAAACACCATATATTTT. Drawing the rest from reference TRBV5-1 and TRBJ1-3, the complete variable domain is KAGVTQTPRYLIKTRGQQVTLSCSPISGHRSVSWYQQTPGQGLQFLFEYFSETQRNKGNFPGRFSGRQFSNSRSEMNVSTLELGDSALYLCASSFGPGQGAGNTIYFGEGSWLTVV.

The rearrangement uses TRBV5-1 and TRBJ2-3; TRBD2 agrees at 11 bases. CDR1 SGHRS and CDR2 YFSETQ come from the germline V gene. V trimming: 1 base; J trimming: 3 bases; junction bases outside the gene matches: 4. This CDR3 is built from 16 residues. In DNA, the CDR3 is TGCGCCAGCAGCTTGCGGCTAGCGGGAGGTACAGATACGCAGTATTTT. Its protein product is CASSLRLAGGTDTQYF.

This clone was detected many times. The chain's CDR3 is CASSWRARQETQYF. The DNA for the CDR3 is TGTGCCAGCAGCTGGAGGGCCCGTCAAGAGACCCAGTACTTC. This sequence joins TRBV5-5 and TRBJ2-5; D may be TRBD2 (6 bases). Germline V gives CDR1 SGHKS, CDR2 YYEKEE (reference sequence). The ends were cut back, 3 bases at V and 2 bases at J, with 11 bases in the middle. The length of the CDR3 is 14 residues.

The chain combines TRBV5-6 with TRBJ2-5, with 8 bases that match TRBD2. Trimming cost V 2 bases and J 3 bases; bases outside gene matches: 3. Germline loops: CDR1 SGHDT, CDR2 YYEEEE. This CDR3 spans 14 amino acids. The CDR3 loop is CASSFSGTEETQYF. In DNA form, the CDR3 reads TGTGCCAGCAGCTTTAGCGGGACCGAAGAGACCCAGTACTTC.

The chain combines TRBV14 with TRBJ1-5, with 7 bases that match TRBD1. The CDR3 covers 14 residues. Germline assignment: CDR1 SGHDN and CDR2 FVKESK. V shed 4 bases and J 3 bases; nucleotides not matched to a gene: 3. Here the CDR3 DNA reads TGTGCCAGCAGCCCACAGGGGAACAATCAGCCCCAGCATTTT. Translated: CASSPQGNNQPQHF.

The gene calls are TRBV7-2 and TRBJ1-1; TRBD1 agrees at 7 bases. Germline CDR1 SGHTA, CDR2 FQGNSA. This CDR3 is built from 15 residues. V lost 5 bases to trimming and J lost 0 bases; unmatched junction nucleotides: 6. Here the CDR3 reads CASSLRQGLNTEAFF. The CDR3 nucleotides are TGTGCCAGCAGCCTAAGACAGGGACTGAACACTGAAGCTTTCTTT. Drawing the rest from reference TRBV7-2 and TRBJ1-1, the complete variable domain is GAGVSQSPSNKVTEKGKDVELRCDPISGHTALYWYRQSLGQGLEFLIYFQGNSAPDKSGLPSDRFSAERTGGSVSTLTIQRTQQEDSAVYLCASSLRQGLNTEAFFGQGTRLTVV.

The chain joins TRBV29-1 to TRBJ2-7; D perhaps matches TRBD1 (5 bases). Germline V gene lookup returns CDR1 SQVTM and CDR2 ANQGSEA. The CDR3 is 15 residues long. Trimming removed 6 bases at V and 2 bases at J, with 20 bases between. The CDR3 loop is CSVAFWTRPTYEQYF. Written as DNA, the CDR3 is TGCAGCGTGGCTTTTTGGACACGACCCACCTACGAGCAGTACTTC.

Written as DNA, the CDR3 is TGTGCCAGCAGCCAGTGGGGGCGGAACACTGAAGCTTTCTTT. It specifies CASSQWGRNTEAFF. The rearrangement links TRBV14 to TRBJ1-1; perhaps TRBD1 as D (6 bases). CDR1 and CDR2 (germline): SGHDN, FVKESK. The CDR3 is made up of 14 amino acids. V lost 3 bases to trimming and J lost 1 base, with 9 bases between them. The whole variable domain, filled in from reference TRBV14 and TRBJ1-1, reads EAGVTQFPSHSVIEKGQTVTLRCDPISGHDNLYWYRRVMGKEIKFLLHFVKESKQDESGMPNNRFLAERTGGTYSTLKVQPAELEDSGVYFCASSQWGRNTEAFFGQGTRLTVV.

The rearrangement links TRBV6-5 to TRBJ1-2; TRBD1 agrees at 7 bases. V shed 8 bases, J shed 2 bases, and the junction held 2 bases outside the gene matches. This CDR3 comprises 12 residues. Per the germline V gene, CDR1 is MNHEY and CDR2 is SVGAGI. The DNA for the CDR3 is TGTGCCAGCGAGGGACAGAACTATGGCTACACCTTC. This codes for CASEGQNYGYTF.

In its sample, this clone was seen a few times. CDR3 in amino acids: CASTLDGDTEAFF. The CDR3 coding sequence is TGTGCCAGTACGCTCGACGGGGATACTGAAGCTTTCTTT. The chain recombines TRBV6-5 with TRBJ1-1; D gene uncertain. The germline V gene encodes CDR1 MNHEY and CDR2 SVGAGI. The ends were cut back, 9 bases at V and 5 bases at J, with 16 bases in the middle. The CDR3 is made up of 13 amino acids.

The chain carries TRBV11-2 and TRBJ2-1; a weak D match, TRBD2 (6 bases). The germline gives CDR1 SGHAT, CDR2 FQNNGV. CDR3 length: 13 residues. Between the trimmed V and J ends, which lost 6 bases and 4 bases, there was a span of 10 bases. CDR3 nucleotides: TGTGCCAGCAGAGCAGGAGGGTACAATGAGCAGTTCTTC. As protein: CASRAGGYNEQFF.

The chain uses TRBV27 and TRBJ2-3; 13 nucleotides match TRBD2. The ends lost 7 bases at V and 1 base at J; junction bases unmatched: 5. Germline-derived CDR1 and CDR2 are MNHEY and SMNVEV (reference sequence). The CDR3 consists of 16 residues. This chain's CDR3 is CASNQLAGGGTDTQYF. CDR3 sequence (DNA): TGTGCCAGCAACCAACTAGCGGGAGGGGGCACAGATACGCAGTATTTT.